The following is a TCR beta chain sequence with its context. Its antigen target is currently unknown. No base quality values were provided; no much bigger clone lies one nucleotide off. The data are from a study of T cell changes during pregnancy in multiple sclerosis (dated by TCRdb to between 2017 and 2020). Notes on the research overall: In women with multiple sclerosis, the researchers looked at how the T cell repertoire shifted as pregnancy progressed.

Libraries were prepared through the immunoSEQ multiplex PCR assay. TCRdb re-hosts the immuneACCESS table, in-frame sequences only. Its copies lack some clones; in the studies checked, an unresolved V gene accounts for under half of them, and the cause for the rest is not known. The sample records more than 60,000 clones, roughly nine tenths of which are singletons. Clones ranked in the top ten supply over 1.3% of the sample. Looking up the germline V gene yields CDR1 MNHEY and CDR2 SVGAGI. The CDR3 sequence holds 14 residues, the cysteine and phenylalanine included. Of all the DNA, just the CDR3 is kept, 42 bases in frame from base 1. V is cut back by 6 bases and J by 6 bases, with 4 bases in the junction unmatched.

The TCR originated in a female donor with multiple sclerosis, enrolled in a pregnancy study. Here the chain combines TRBV6-5 and TRBJ2-3; 12 bases in between match TRBD2. Here the sequenced sample was peripheral blood, taken in the second trimester of pregnancy. The nucleotides read TGTGCCAGCAGATCTAGCGGGGGGGCGGATACGCAGTATTTT. Its translation reads: CASRSSGGADTQYF.